These 11 T cell receptor beta chains were all obtained from the same sample, sequenced in a study of siplizumab effects on memory and regulatory T cells. Produced via immunoSEQ multiplex PCR; TCRdb's table is partial and in-frame only. The sample includes about 57,000 clones, 75% to 90% of them seen just once. Material for sequencing was memory CD4+ T cells sorted from blood. These receptors originate from a human donor in good health.

The chain links TRBV19 to TRBJ2-1; maybe TRBD2 (5 bases). Trimming pared 3 bases from V and 9 bases from J, leaving 15 bases between. This CDR3 comprises 14 residues. CDR1 and CDR2 from the germline V gene are LNHDA and SQIVND (reference sequence). The DNA for the CDR3 is TGTGCCAGTAGTATCCGCCAGTTCGCGGGTGAGCAGTTCTTC. Translating it yields CASSIRQFAGEQFF.

V usage is TRBV5-1 and J usage is TRBJ2-2, with D unresolved. The length of the CDR3 is 17 residues. Germline V gives CDR1 SGHRS, CDR2 YFSETQ. V was clipped by 2 bases and J by 2 bases, with 16 bases between them. The CDR3 region is CASSLGNGRLNTGELFF. The CDR3 coding sequence is TGCGCCAGCAGCTTAGGAAACGGCCGATTAAACACCGGGGAGCTGTTTTTT.

The V and J genes are TRBV6-5 and TRBJ1-2; weak D call: TRBD1 (5 bases). The CDR3 contains 14 residues. V was trimmed by 6 bases and J by 5 bases, leaving 16 bases between them. Germline V lookup: CDR1 MNHEY, CDR2 SVGAGI. CDR3 coding DNA: TGTGCCAGCAGCAAGAGGGACGTGTCGTATGGCTACACCTTC. It is translated as CASSKRDVSYGYTF.

The chain couples TRBV13 to TRBJ2-3; 8 bases are shared with TRBD1. V trimming: 4 bases; J trimming: 0 bases; junction bases outside the gene matches: 9. CDR1 and CDR2 from the germline V gene are PRHDT and FYEKMQ (reference sequence). The CDR3 spans 17 residues. The CDR3 nucleotides read TGTGCCAGCAGCTCTCCCCCAGGGGGCGCGAGCACAGATACGCAGTATTTT. Translating it yields CASSSPPGGASTDTQYF.

The CDR3 bases are TGTGCCAGCAGTACCTCCTACGAGCAGTACTTC. This codes for CASSTSYEQYF. The chain has TRBV28 and TRBJ2-7; D is unresolved. Germline V gene lookup returns CDR1 MDHEN and CDR2 SYDVKM. Deletions cut 5 bases from V and 0 bases from J, with 2 bases between. The CDR3 runs 11 residues.

V and J are TRBV18 and TRBJ2-7, with TRBD2 matching 10 bases. Trimming removed 8 bases from V and 7 bases from J; junction bases left unmatched: 8. This CDR3 comprises 13 residues. Germline assignment: CDR1 KGHSH and CDR2 LQKENI. The CDR3, as DNA: TGTGCCAGCACGAGCGGGAGGGCCTGGGAGCAGTACTTC. Its translation: CASTSGRAWEQYF.

V is TRBV9 and J is TRBJ2-1; 7 bases map to TRBD1. Unmatched junction bases numbered 4, after V lost 1 base and J lost 0 bases. CDR3 length: 16 amino acids. Looked up from germline, CDR1 is SGDLS and CDR2 is YYNGEE. In DNA, the CDR3 is TGTGCCAGCAGCGTATTCAGGGGGAGCTCCTACAATGAGCAGTTCTTC. Translated: CASSVFRGSSYNEQFF.

The chain is built from TRBV4-1 and TRBJ2-3, with D tentatively TRBD2 (6 bases). The V gene's germline CDR1 is MGHRA and CDR2 YSYEKL. Trimming removed 0 bases from V and 3 bases from J, with 13 bases in between. CDR3 length equals 16 residues. The CDR3, as DNA: TGCGCCAGCAGCCAAGATTTCGGAGGGAAGACAGATACGCAGTATTTT. Translating it yields CASSQDFGGKTDTQYF.

This rearrangement joins TRBV11-2 to TRBJ2-7; tentative D call: TRBD1 (5 bases). This CDR3 contains 12 residues. V shed 2 bases and J shed 3 bases, with 5 bases lying between them. Germline V gene data show CDR1 as SGHAT and CDR2 as FQNNGV. The DNA for the CDR3 is TGTGCCAGCAGCTTACAGGGCTACGAGCAGTACTTC. It specifies CASSLQGYEQYF.

The gene calls are TRBV5-1 and TRBJ2-3; TRBD2 agrees at 9 bases. The CDR3 has 14 amino acids. V lost 4 bases to trimming and J lost 4 bases; unmatched junction nucleotides: 4. CDR1 SGHRS and CDR2 YFSETQ come from the germline V gene. CDR3: CASSRTSVPDTQYF. The DNA for the CDR3 is TGCGCCAGCAGCCGGACTAGCGTTCCAGATACGCAGTATTTT.

The J gene is TRBJ1-3, the V gene TRBV19; D not resolved. Between the trimmed V and J ends, which lost 7 bases and 4 bases, there was a span of 17 bases. The CDR3 runs to 15 residues. Germline CDR1 is LNHDA and CDR2 is SQIVND (reference sequence). CDR3 coding DNA: TGTGCCAGTATCCCAGGAGGCGGTAGGGGAAACACCATATATTTT. As protein: CASIPGGGRGNTIYF.